The 32 T cell receptor beta chains in this list originate from one sample, sequenced in a study of cytomegalovirus exposure and HLA in healthy donors. Primers for the PCR totalled 60 Vbeta and 13 Jbeta. Sequenced by immunoSEQ multiplex PCR; TCRdb stores in-frame clones only, minus some. The sample includes 210,000 or so clones, approximately 88% seen only once; the top ten take about 0.77%. The sample consisted of PBMCs. These receptors were taken from a boy aged 2-15 years in good health and CMV-seronegative.

V and J are TRBV5-4 and TRBJ2-7; TRBD1 agrees at 8 bases. This CDR3 has 15 amino acids. From germline, CDR1 is SGHNT and CDR2 YYREEE (reference sequence). V was clipped by 4 bases and J by 3 bases; unmatched bases: 9. The CDR3: CASSAVDRGVYEQYF. As DNA, the CDR3 is TGTGCCAGCAGCGCCGTCGACAGGGGAGTCTACGAGCAGTACTTC. Supplemented by reference TRBV5-4 and TRBJ2-7, the full variable domain reads ETGVTQSPTHLIKTRGQQVTLRCSSQSGHNTVSWYQQALGQGPQFIFQYYREEENGRGNFPPRFSGLQFPNYSSELNVNALELDDSALYLCASSAVDRGVYEQYFGPGTRLTVT.

The chain employs TRBV5-1 and TRBJ2-7; 10 bases map to TRBD2. Trimming at V came to 5 bases and at J to 4 bases, leaving 3 bases not matched to a gene. The germline gives CDR1 SGHRS, CDR2 YFSETQ. This CDR3 is 13 amino acids long. CDR3 sequence: CASRAGGGYEQYF. The CDR3 region has the DNA TGCGCCAGCAGAGCGGGAGGGGGGTACGAGCAGTACTTC.

The rearrangement joins TRBV4-1 to TRBJ2-7; 8 bases match TRBD1. This CDR3 spans 16 amino acids. Germline V gene data show CDR1 as MGHRA and CDR2 as YSYEKL. Germline trimming cut 1 base from V and 3 bases from J; bases unmatched to any gene: 8. CDR3 protein: CASSQVWGDRSYEQYF. In nucleotides, the CDR3 is TGCGCCAGCAGCCAAGTTTGGGGGGACAGGAGCTACGAGCAGTACTTC.

The chain joins TRBV5-6 to TRBJ2-5; the match to TRBD2 covers 15 bases. Germline CDR1 reads SGHDT; CDR2 reads YYEEEE. The V segment lost 4 bases and the J segment 4 bases; nucleotides outside the gene matches: 8. CDR3 size: 17 residues. The CDR3 spells CASSGRTSGGARETQYF. CDR3 nucleotides: TGTGCCAGCAGCGGGAGGACTAGCGGGGGGGCACGAGAGACCCAGTACTTC.

Only a few counts were recorded for this clone. CDR3 sequence reads: CAWRMAGSTGANVLTF. CDR3 DNA: TGTGCCTGGAGAATGGCCGGGAGTACTGGGGCCAACGTCCTGACTTTC. The rearrangement joins TRBV30 to TRBJ2-6, with D perhaps matching TRBD2 (6 bases). Trimming removed 3 bases from V and 2 bases from J, with 14 bases in between. Germline V gives CDR1 GTSNPN, CDR2 SVGIG (reference sequence). The CDR3 sequence is 16 residues long.

The J gene is TRBJ2-7, the V gene TRBV5-5, with TRBD2 matching 9 bases. CDR1 and CDR2 from the germline V gene are SGHKS and YYEKEE (reference sequence). CDR3 length equals 14 residues. V gave up 4 bases and J gave up 2 bases; unmatched junction bases: 4. The chain's CDR3 is CASSTGLAAYEQYF. In DNA, the CDR3 is TGTGCCAGCAGCACGGGACTAGCAGCCTACGAGCAGTACTTC. The full variable domain, rest sourced from reference TRBV5-5 and TRBJ2-7, is DAGVTQSPTHLIKTRGQQVTLRCSPISGHKSVSWYQQVLGQGPQFIFQYYEKEERGRGNFPDRFSARQFPNYSSELNVNALLLGDSALYLCASSTGLAAYEQYFGPGTRLTVT.

The chain uses TRBV28 and TRBJ1-4; unclear D gene. Germline V gives CDR1 MDHEN, CDR2 SYDVKM. This CDR3 region has 13 residues. V was cut by 7 bases and J by 10 bases, with 16 bases left in between. Here the CDR3 reads CASKEGSRRKLFF. The CDR3 coding sequence is TGTGCCAGCAAGGAGGGCAGCAGGCGAAAACTGTTTTTT.

This chain joins TRBV5-1 and TRBJ1-2, with D possibly matching TRBD1 (5 bases). Germline CDR1 is SGHRS and CDR2 is YFSETQ. The CDR3 is 14 amino acids. V was cut by 4 bases and J by 4 bases, with 14 bases left in between. The CDR3 nucleotides are TGCGCCAGCAGCCCGCGTCAGGGCTGCTATGGCTACACCTTC. Translated, it gives CASSPRQGCYGYTF. The full variable domain, completed using reference TRBV5-1 and TRBJ1-2, is KAGVTQTPRYLIKTRGQQVTLSCSPISGHRSVSWYQQTPGQGLQFLFEYFSETQRNKGNFPGRFSGRQFSNSRSEMNVSTLELGDSALYLCASSPRQGCYGYTFGSGTRLTVV.

The chain links TRBV4-1 to TRBJ2-1; 8 bases agree with TRBD2. Losses at the gene ends were 0 bases for V and 2 bases for J; bases not matched to a gene: 9. The CDR3 is 18 residues long. CDR1 and CDR2 from the germline V gene are MGHRA and YSYEKL. The CDR3 loop reads CASSQEPQAGVPYNEQFF. For the CDR3, the DNA is TGCGCCAGCAGCCAAGAACCCCAAGCGGGGGTTCCCTACAATGAGCAGTTCTTC.

The gene calls are TRBV10-1 and TRBJ1-1; TRBD1 matches at 8 bases. This CDR3 region has 12 residues. Unmatched junction bases numbered 7, after V lost 6 bases and J lost 10 bases. Germline V lookup: CDR1 WNHNN, CDR2 SYGVQD (reference sequence). In DNA, the CDR3 is TGCGCCAGCAGCAGACAGGGGATCGCAGCTTTCTTT. As protein: CASSRQGIAAFF.

The chain employs TRBV30 and TRBJ2-1; TRBD1 matches 7 bases. The CDR3 consists of 15 residues. Germline V gene sequence: CDR1 GTSNPN, CDR2 SVGIG (reference sequence). V shed 3 bases and J 3 bases; nucleotides not matched to a gene: 8. The CDR3 DNA sequence: TGTGCCTGGAGCGCAGACAGGGCTGACTACAATGAGCAGTTCTTC. It codes for CAWSADRADYNEQFF. The whole variable domain, remainder taken from reference TRBV30 and TRBJ2-1, is SQTIHQWPATLVQPVGSPLSLECTVEGTSNPNLYWYRQAAGRGLQLLFYSVGIGQISSEVPQNLSASRPQDRQFILSSKKLLLSDSGFYLCAWSADRADYNEQFFGPGTRLTVL.

The chain recombines TRBV13 with TRBJ2-7; 7 bases are shared with TRBD1. V gave up 5 bases and J gave up 3 bases; unmatched junction bases: 10. Germline V lookup: CDR1 PRHDT, CDR2 FYEKMQ (reference sequence). The length of the CDR3 is 15 residues. This CDR3 is CASSPSPTGDYEQYF. The CDR3 bases are TGTGCCAGCAGCCCATCCCCCACAGGGGACTACGAGCAGTACTTC.

V and J are TRBV30 and TRBJ2-5, with 7 bases identical to TRBD1. In germline, CDR1 is GTSNPN, CDR2 SVGIG (reference sequence). CDR3 length equals 13 residues. V shed 4 bases and J 4 bases; nucleotides not matched to a gene: 6. Here the CDR3 reads CAWKDRVGETQYF. The DNA of the CDR3 is TGTGCCTGGAAAGACAGGGTGGGAGAGACCCAGTACTTC.

This rearrangement joins TRBV4-2 to TRBJ2-7; D remains unclear. The germline V and J ends were trimmed by 0 bases and 0 bases, with 12 bases remaining between them. CDR1 and CDR2 from the germline V gene are LGHNA and YNFKEQ. The CDR3 totals 16 residues. As DNA, the CDR3 is TGTGCCAGCAGCCAAGACCCCCTTCCGAGCTCCTACGAGCAGTACTTC. Translating it yields CASSQDPLPSSYEQYF.

This chain uses TRBV27 with TRBJ1-5; 9 bases line up with TRBD1. V shed 6 bases, J shed 2 bases, and the junction held 5 bases outside the gene matches. The CDR3 spans 15 residues. In germline, CDR1 is MNHEY, CDR2 SMNVEV (reference sequence). The CDR3 sequence: CASRPRQGGNQPQHF. The CDR3 nucleotides are TGTGCCAGCAGGCCTCGACAGGGGGGCAATCAGCCCCAGCATTTT.

J is TRBJ2-5 and V is TRBV7-8, with TRBD2 identical over 13 bases. CDR3 length: 15 amino acids. V dropped 5 bases and J dropped 4; count of bases not matched to a gene: 4. The germline V gene has CDR1 SGHVS and CDR2 FQNEAQ. The CDR3 sequence is CASSIRTSGGETQYF. CDR3 nucleotides: TGTGCCAGCAGCATAAGGACTAGCGGGGGAGAGACCCAGTACTTC.

The chain joins TRBV28 to TRBJ1-5; 12 bases map to TRBD1. The CDR3 runs to 17 residues. The V gene end was trimmed by 0 bases and the J gene end by 7 bases; junction bases not matched to a gene: 7. Germline CDR1 is MDHEN and CDR2 is SYDVKM. CDR3 residues: CASSLWGGTGGWQPQHF. DNA of the CDR3: TGTGCCAGCAGTTTATGGGGTGGGACAGGGGGCTGGCAGCCCCAGCATTTT. Together with reference TRBV28 and TRBJ1-5, the CDR3 gives the full variable domain: DVKVTQSSRYLVKRTGEKVFLECVQDMDHENMFWYRQDPGLGLRLIYFSYDVKMKEKGDIPEGYSVSREKKERFSLILESASTNQTSMYLCASSLWGGTGGWQPQHFGDGTRLSIL.

The chain joins TRBV6-1 to TRBJ2-7, with 10 positions matching TRBD1. The length of the CDR3 is 14 residues. Germline CDR1 reads MNHNS; CDR2 reads SASEGT. J lost 3 bases, V lost 7 bases, and 6 bases had no gene match. CDR3 sequence: CASIGQGGVYEQYF. The CDR3 nucleotides are TGTGCCAGCATCGGACAGGGGGGGGTCTACGAGCAGTACTTC.

V is TRBV12-5 and J is TRBJ2-5; TRBD1 matches at 8 bases. The ends lost 1 base at V and 4 bases at J; junction bases unmatched: 2. The germline V gene has CDR1 LGHNT and CDR2 FRNRAP. The CDR3 loop spans 14 amino acids. The CDR3 DNA reads TGTGCTAGTGGTTTGGGGACAGGGTCAGAGACCCAGTACTTC. Its translation is CASGLGTGSETQYF.

This clone was observed a few times. This sample also contains other DNA sequences that code for the same CDR3. This chain uses TRBV5-6 with TRBJ2-6, with D hard to call. CDR3 length: 16 residues. Germline CDR1 reads SGHDT; CDR2 reads YYEEEE. V was shortened by 4 bases and J by 0 bases, with 11 bases between the two germline ends. In nucleotides, the CDR3 is TGTGCCAGCAGCCTGGTCGTATCCTCTGGGGCCAACGTCCTGACTTTC. As protein: CASSLVVSSGANVLTF.

This clone was counted once. The chain is built from TRBV10-3 and TRBJ2-2; TRBD2 agrees at 10 bases. Germline values: CDR1 ENHRY, CDR2 SYGVKD. Trimming took 5 bases from V and 2 from J; bases not matched to a gene: 5. The CDR3 runs 16 residues. The DNA for the CDR3 is TGTGCCATCAGTCCTAGCGGGGGCCTTAACACCGGGGAGCTGTTTTTT. It translates to CAISPSGGLNTGELFF.

The chain is built from TRBV13 and TRBJ2-2, with 10 positions matching TRBD1. Germline CDR1 PRHDT, CDR2 FYEKMQ (reference sequence). Unmatched junction bases numbered 6, after V lost 5 bases and J lost 6 bases. This CDR3 region has 15 residues. The CDR3 loop is CASSKSGTGAGELFF. CDR3 nucleotides: TGTGCCAGCAGCAAGTCCGGGACAGGGGCCGGGGAGCTGTTTTTT.

The chain carries TRBV7-9 and TRBJ2-7; tentatively, D is TRBD2 (5 bases). CDR1 is SEHNR, CDR2 FQNEAQ, per germline (reference sequence). The CDR3 loop spans 19 amino acids. V shed 1 base and J shed 6 bases, with 28 bases lying between them. The CDR3 DNA follows: TGTGCCAGCAGCTTAGGTGCCCCGGTTCCGGGATCATTGATGGGCGAGCAGTACTTC. Residues: CASSLGAPVPGSLMGEQYF. Full variable domain (remainder filled in from reference TRBV7-9 and TRBJ2-7): DTGVSQNPRHKITKRGQNVTFRCDPISEHNRLYWYRQTLGQGPEFLTYFQNEAQLEKSRLLSDRFSAERPKGSFSTLEIQRTEQGDSAMYLCASSLGAPVPGSLMGEQYFGPGTRLTVT.

V and J are TRBV10-3 and TRBJ2-5, with 8 bases identical to TRBD2. The V and J ends lost 0 bases and 9 bases, in that order; junction bases with no gene match: 24. Germline V lookup: CDR1 ENHRY, CDR2 SYGVKD. This CDR3 is 20 amino acids long. CDR3 sequence reads: CAISESGRLSGSPPGAAQYF. The CDR3 nucleotides are TGTGCCATCAGTGAGTCGGGCCGACTCAGCGGGAGCCCCCCAGGTGCGGCCCAGTACTTC.

The sample holds a few counts of this clone. The chain links TRBV10-1 to TRBJ2-1; TRBD2 matches 13 bases. V was clipped by 0 bases and J by 10 bases; unmatched bases: 6. The germline V gene has CDR1 WNHNN and CDR2 SYGVQD (reference sequence). The CDR3 runs 16 residues. CDR3 DNA sequence: TGCGCCAGCAGTGAGTCCGGACTAGCGGGGGCCCGAGAGCAGTTCTTC. Encoded protein: CASSESGLAGAREQFF.

The rearrangement links TRBV25-1 to TRBJ2-1; D unresolved. The length of the CDR3 is 13 residues. Trimming cost V 3 bases and J 9 bases, with 12 bases left between them. Germline V gene sequence: CDR1 MGHDK, CDR2 SYGVNS. This CDR3 reads CASSDGLVVEQFF. The CDR3 DNA follows: TGTGCCAGCAGTGATGGCCTCGTCGTTGAGCAGTTCTTC. Combining the CDR3 with reference TRBV25-1 and TRBJ2-1 gives the whole variable domain EADIYQTPRYLVIGTGKKITLECSQTMGHDKMYWYQQDPGMELHLIHYSYGVNSTEKGDLSSESTVSRIRTEHFPLTLESARPSHTSQYLCASSDGLVVEQFFGPGTRLTVL.

This clone was observed a single time. V gene TRBV9 combines with J gene TRBJ2-5; 9 bases are a match to TRBD1. Germline loops: CDR1 SGDLS, CDR2 YYNGEE. Trimming cost V 4 bases and J 5 bases; bases outside gene matches: 12. This CDR3 has 16 amino acids. The CDR3 bases are TGTGCCAGCAGCCCACGGACAGGGGATCAGGCGGAGACCCAGTACTTC. It yields the protein CASSPRTGDQAETQYF.

This chain uses TRBV4-1 with TRBJ2-3; 8 positions match TRBD2. Per germline, CDR1 MGHRA and CDR2 YSYEKL. CDR3 length: 15 residues. V dropped 1 base and J dropped 3; count of bases not matched to a gene: 3. The CDR3 nucleotides are TGCGCCAGCAGCCAAGCGGGGGGGGGAACAGATACGCAGTATTTT. This encodes CASSQAGGGTDTQYF.

CDR3 in DNA: TGTGCCAGCTTGACAGGCGTCGGCTATGGCTACACCTTC. This gives the protein CASLTGVGYGYTF. The gene calls are TRBV19 and TRBJ1-2; D is possibly TRBD1 (6 bases). CDR1 is LNHDA and CDR2 is SQIVND in the germline V gene (reference sequence). With 9 bases removed from V and 4 bases from J, the gap between germline ends came to 15 bases. The length of the CDR3 is 13 residues.

V is TRBV30 and J is TRBJ2-3, with D possibly TRBD1 on 6 matching bases. V lost 3 bases to trimming and J lost 1 base, with 11 bases between them. CDR1 and CDR2 (germline): GTSNPN, SVGIG (reference sequence). The CDR3 sequence is 14 residues long. CDR3 nucleotides: TGTGCCTGGAGACGTTCAGGGGGCACAGATACGCAGTATTTT. It is translated as CAWRRSGGTDTQYF.

The CDR3 nucleotides are TGTGCCAGCAGTGAAGAGACTCATTTCACGGACATTCAGTACTTC. This translates into CASSEETHFTDIQYF. This chain joins TRBV6-1 and TRBJ2-4; no firm D call. Germline-derived CDR1 and CDR2 are MNHNS and SASEGT. The CDR3 is 15 amino acids. V was cut by 1 base and J by 8 bases, with 15 bases left in between.

The chain has TRBV6-1 and TRBJ2-7; a possible D gene is TRBD1 (6 bases). V was cut by 2 bases and J by 6 bases, with 14 bases left in between. The CDR3 runs to 14 residues. In germline, CDR1 is MNHNS, CDR2 SASEGT. DNA for the CDR3: TGTGCCAGCAGTGAACGGGCAGGGGCTGGCGAGCAGTACTTC. Its translation is CASSERAGAGEQYF.